The table lists the clone carrying this T cell receptor (beta chain) with a few counts. The data belong to a study of blood T cell repertoires in COVID-19. Germline V lookup: CDR1 SGHRS, CDR2 YFSETQ. V lost 4 bases to trimming and J lost 7 bases, with 17 bases between them. The CDR3 has 15 residues. The protocol was immunoSEQ multiplex PCR, while the TCRdb copy is restricted to in-frame clones and leaves out a portion. The table lists hundreds of thousands of clones, approximately 80% of them singletons. This chain links TRBV5-1 with TRBJ1-4; D is perhaps TRBD1 (5 bases). Sequencing was done on a sample of peripheral blood. The TCR was taken from a woman older than 75 with acute or convalescent COVID-19. The chain's CDR3 is CASSLMGQGGEKLFF. Written as DNA, the CDR3 is TGCGCCAGCAGCCTGATGGGCCAGGGTGGTGAAAAACTGTTTTTT.